The TCR beta chain described here comes from a study of T cell responses to AZD1222 COVID-19 vaccine. Concerning this clone: Its matching antigen is unknown.

In germline, CDR1 is LNHDA, CDR2 SQIVND (reference sequence). V was cut by 4 bases and J by 0 bases, with 18 bases left in between. The CDR3 spans 17 residues. General study results and limits: Spike-specific TCRs gained breadth and depth after people received two AZD1222 doses.

Profiling relied on immunoSEQ multiplex PCR, and the TCRdb table lists in-frame clones only, not all of them. The table records about 120,000 clones, more than 85% of them present only once. The specimen was peripheral blood, collected 28 days after the second AZD1222 dose. This receptor was obtained from an adult who received the AZD1222 COVID-19 vaccine. The rearrangement joins TRBV19 to TRBJ1-2, with D unresolved. The CDR3 protein is CASSRKDDPSPNYGYTF. The CDR3 coding sequence is TGTGCCAGTAGTAGGAAAGATGACCCGAGCCCTAACTATGGCTACACCTTC. The full variable domain, completed using reference TRBV19 and TRBJ1-2, is DGGITQSPKYLFRKEGQNVTLSCEQNLNHDAMYWYRQDPGQGLRLIYYSQIVNDFQKGDIAEGYSVSREKKESFPLTVTSAQKNPTAFYLCASSRKDDPSPNYGYTFGSGTRLTVV.